This T cell receptor (beta chain) was sequenced during a study of cytomegalovirus exposure and HLA in healthy donors. General observations from the study: The tendency of first-cohort TCR clusters to co-occur in the approximately 110 validation repertoires was the finding of a later analysis. The majority of TCR sequences were rare, yet some public TCRs appeared in many donors. The authors enumerated some 170 TCR beta chains as linked to cytomegalovirus. In vitro testing confirmed a few CMV-associated chains as specific for CMV antigens.

Sequencing used immunoSEQ multiplex PCR; TCRdb keeps in-frame clones, though not all of them. The sample comprises 55,000 to 80,000 clones, approximately 93% of which are singletons, and over 1.2% rests with the top ten. This clone was counted once. Its matching antigen is unknown. Trimming took 5 bases from V and 0 from J; bases not matched to a gene: 4. The CDR3 has 15 residues. In germline, CDR1 is PRHDT, CDR2 FYEKMQ (reference sequence). The clonotype comes from a man younger than 35 in good health and CMV-seropositive. The genes are TRBV13 and TRBJ2-1, with 7 positions matching TRBD2. Sequencing used PBMCs. This CDR3 reads CASSTGGSSYNEQFF. The CDR3 DNA sequence: TGTGCCAGCAGCACGGGGGGAAGCTCCTACAATGAGCAGTTCTTC.